This T cell receptor (beta chain) was captured in a study of cytomegalovirus exposure and HLA in healthy donors. Study-wide results and caveats: Trimming of TCR beta V- and J-genes showed a link, identified in a later analysis, to a missense DCLRE1C variant.

13 Jbeta primers and 60 Vbeta primers were used for the PCR. TCRdb's copy holds only in-frame clones and misses some; the assay was immunoSEQ multiplex PCR. The sample contains approximately 100,000 clones, approximately 86% of which appear only once. With regard to this clone: What it recognizes is unknown.

The CDR3 has 15 amino acids. Trimming left V 8 bases short and J 0 bases short, with 16 bases between. Germline lookup yields CDR1 SGHRS and CDR2 YFSETQ. The chain uses TRBV5-1 and TRBJ2-3, with TRBD1 as a possible D gene (6 bases). The receptor's source is a man in his thirties or forties in good health and CMV-seropositive. The sample taken for sequencing was PBMCs. The DNA for the CDR3 is TGCGCCAGTCGGCCCTGGGGGCCTAGCACAGATACGCAGTATTTT. This gives the protein CASRPWGPSTDTQYF.